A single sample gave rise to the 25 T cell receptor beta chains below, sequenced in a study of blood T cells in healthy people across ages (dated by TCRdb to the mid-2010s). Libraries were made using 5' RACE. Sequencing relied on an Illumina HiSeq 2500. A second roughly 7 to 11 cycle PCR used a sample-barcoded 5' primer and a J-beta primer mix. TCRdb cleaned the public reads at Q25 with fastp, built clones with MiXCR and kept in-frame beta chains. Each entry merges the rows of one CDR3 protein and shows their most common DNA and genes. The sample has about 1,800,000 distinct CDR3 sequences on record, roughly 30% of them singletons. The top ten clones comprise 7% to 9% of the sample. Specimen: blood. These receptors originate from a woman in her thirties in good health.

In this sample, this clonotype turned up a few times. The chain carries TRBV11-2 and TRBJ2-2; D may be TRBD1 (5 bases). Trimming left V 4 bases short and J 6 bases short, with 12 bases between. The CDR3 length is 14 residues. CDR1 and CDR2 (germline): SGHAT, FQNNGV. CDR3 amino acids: CASSSGIRAGELFF. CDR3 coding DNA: TGTGCCAGCAGCTCAGGAATCAGGGCCGGGGAGCTGTTTTTT.

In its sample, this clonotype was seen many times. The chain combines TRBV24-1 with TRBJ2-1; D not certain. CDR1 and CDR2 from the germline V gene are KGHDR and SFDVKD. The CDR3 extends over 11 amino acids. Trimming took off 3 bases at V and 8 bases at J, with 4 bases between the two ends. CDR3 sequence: CATSDMYEQFF. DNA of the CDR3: TGTGCCACCAGTGATATGTATGAGCAGTTCTTC.

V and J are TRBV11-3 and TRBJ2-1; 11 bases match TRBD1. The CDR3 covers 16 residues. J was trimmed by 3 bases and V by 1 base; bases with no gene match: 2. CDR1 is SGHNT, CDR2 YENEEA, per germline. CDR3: CASSLGDRGYYNEQFF. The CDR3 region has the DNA TGTGCCAGCAGCTTAGGGGACAGGGGGTACTACAATGAGCAGTTCTTC.

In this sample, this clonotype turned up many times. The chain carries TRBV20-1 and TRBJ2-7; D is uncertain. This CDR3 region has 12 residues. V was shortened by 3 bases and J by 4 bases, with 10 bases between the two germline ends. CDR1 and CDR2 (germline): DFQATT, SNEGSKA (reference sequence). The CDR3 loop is CSASDSTYEQYF. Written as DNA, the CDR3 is TGCAGTGCTAGCGACTCCACATACGAGCAGTACTTC.

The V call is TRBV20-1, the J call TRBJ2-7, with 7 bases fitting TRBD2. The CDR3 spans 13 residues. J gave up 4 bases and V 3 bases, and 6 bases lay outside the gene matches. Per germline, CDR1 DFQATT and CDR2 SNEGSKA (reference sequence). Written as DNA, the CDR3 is TGCAGTGCTAGGGGGGGGGGTGTGTACGAGCAGTACTTC. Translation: CSARGGGVYEQYF.

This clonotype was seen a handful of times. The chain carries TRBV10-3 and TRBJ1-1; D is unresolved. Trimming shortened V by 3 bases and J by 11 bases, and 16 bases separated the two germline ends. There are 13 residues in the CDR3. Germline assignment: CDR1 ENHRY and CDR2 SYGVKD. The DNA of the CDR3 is TGTGCCATCAGTGATCCCGGACGGCCTGGGGCTTTCTTT. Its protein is CAISDPGRPGAFF.

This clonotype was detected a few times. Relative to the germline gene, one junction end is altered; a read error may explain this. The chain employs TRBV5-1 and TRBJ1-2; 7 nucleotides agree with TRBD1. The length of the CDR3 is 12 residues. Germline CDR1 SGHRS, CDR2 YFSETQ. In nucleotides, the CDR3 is TGCGCCAGCAACGGGACAGCCTATGGATACACCTTC. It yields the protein CASNGTAYGYTF. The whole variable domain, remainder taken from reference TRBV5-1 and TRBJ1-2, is KAGVTQTPRYLIKTRGQQVTLSCSPISGHRSVSWYQQTPGQGLQFLFEYFSETQRNKGNFPGRFSGRQFSNSRSEMNVSTLELGDSALYLCASNGTAYGYTFGSGTRLTVV.

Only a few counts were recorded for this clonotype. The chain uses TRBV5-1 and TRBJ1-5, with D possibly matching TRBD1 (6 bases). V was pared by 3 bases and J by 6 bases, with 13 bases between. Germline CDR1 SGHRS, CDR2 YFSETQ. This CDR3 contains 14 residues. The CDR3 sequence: CASSSTTGSQPQHF. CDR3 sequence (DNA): TGCGCCAGCAGCTCCACCACAGGGAGTCAGCCCCAGCATTTT.

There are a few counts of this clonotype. The CDR3 region is CASSQAQGQTYNEQFF. In DNA, the CDR3 is TGCGCCAGCAGCCAGGCACAGGGCCAGACCTACAATGAGCAGTTCTTC. The genes are TRBV4-1 and TRBJ2-1, with D possibly matching TRBD1 (6 bases). The germline CDR1 and CDR2 sequences are MGHRA and YSYEKL. The CDR3 totals 16 residues. Trimming left V 3 bases short and J 2 bases short, with 14 bases between.

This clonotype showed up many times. This CDR3 reads CASSAKGLAGKQETQYF. As DNA, the CDR3 is TGTGCCAGCAGTGCCAAGGGACTAGCGGGGAAACAAGAGACCCAGTACTTC. This chain links TRBV6-1 with TRBJ2-5; TRBD2 agrees at 13 bases. V gave up 4 bases and J gave up 2 bases; unmatched junction bases: 7. Germline CDR1 MNHNS, CDR2 SASEGT. This CDR3 is 17 amino acids long.

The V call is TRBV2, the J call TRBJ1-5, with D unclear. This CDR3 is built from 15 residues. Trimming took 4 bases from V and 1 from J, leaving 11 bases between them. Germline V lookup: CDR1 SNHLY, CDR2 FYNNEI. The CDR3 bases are TGTGCCAGCAGTGCCCAGAAGGCAAGCAATCAGCCCCAGCATTTT. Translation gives CASSAQKASNQPQHF.

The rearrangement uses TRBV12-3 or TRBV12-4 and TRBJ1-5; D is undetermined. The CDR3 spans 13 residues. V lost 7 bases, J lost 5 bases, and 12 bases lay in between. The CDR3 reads CASTLRRDQPQHF. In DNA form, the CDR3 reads TGTGCCAGCACCCTAAGAAGGGATCAGCCCCAGCATTTT.

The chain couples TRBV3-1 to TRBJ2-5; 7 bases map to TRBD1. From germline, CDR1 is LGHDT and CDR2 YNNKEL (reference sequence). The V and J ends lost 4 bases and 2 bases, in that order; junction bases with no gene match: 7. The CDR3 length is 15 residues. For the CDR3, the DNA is TGTGCCAGCAGCCGAAGACTCAGGGGGCAAGAGACCCAGTACTTC. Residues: CASSRRLRGQETQYF.

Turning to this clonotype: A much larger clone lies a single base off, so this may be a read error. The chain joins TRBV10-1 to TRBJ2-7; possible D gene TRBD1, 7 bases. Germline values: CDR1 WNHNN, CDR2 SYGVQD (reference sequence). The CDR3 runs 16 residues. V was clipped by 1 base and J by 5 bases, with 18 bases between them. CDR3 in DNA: TGCGCCAGCAGTGAGTGCGGGACAGTCCCCGAAAACGAGCAGTACTTC. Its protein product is CASSECGTVPENEQYF.

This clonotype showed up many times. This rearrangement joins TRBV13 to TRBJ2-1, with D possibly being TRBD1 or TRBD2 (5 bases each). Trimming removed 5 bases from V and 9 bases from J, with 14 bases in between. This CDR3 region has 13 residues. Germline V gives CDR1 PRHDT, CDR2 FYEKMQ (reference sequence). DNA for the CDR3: TGTGCCAGCAGCCCGAGACGGGGCGCTGAGCAGTTCTTC. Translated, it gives CASSPRRGAEQFF.

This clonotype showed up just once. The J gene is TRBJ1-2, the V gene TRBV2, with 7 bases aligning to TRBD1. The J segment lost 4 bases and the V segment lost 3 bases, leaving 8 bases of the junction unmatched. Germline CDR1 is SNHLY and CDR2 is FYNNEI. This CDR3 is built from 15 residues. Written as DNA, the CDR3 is TGTGCCAGCAGTGATGGTGGGGGGACAGCCTATGGCTACACCTTC. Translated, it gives CASSDGGGTAYGYTF.

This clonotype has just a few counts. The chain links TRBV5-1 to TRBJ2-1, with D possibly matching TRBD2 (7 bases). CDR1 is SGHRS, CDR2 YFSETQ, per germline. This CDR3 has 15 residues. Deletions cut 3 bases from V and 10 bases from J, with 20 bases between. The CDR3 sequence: CASSYPGGGAEEQFF. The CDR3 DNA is TGCGCCAGCAGCTATCCGGGTGGGGGGGCTGAAGAGCAGTTCTTC.

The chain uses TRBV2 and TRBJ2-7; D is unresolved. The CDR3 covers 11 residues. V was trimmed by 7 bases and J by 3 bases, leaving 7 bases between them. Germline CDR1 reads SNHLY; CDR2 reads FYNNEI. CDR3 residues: CASIAIYEQYF. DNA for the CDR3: TGTGCCAGCATCGCAATCTACGAGCAGTACTTC.

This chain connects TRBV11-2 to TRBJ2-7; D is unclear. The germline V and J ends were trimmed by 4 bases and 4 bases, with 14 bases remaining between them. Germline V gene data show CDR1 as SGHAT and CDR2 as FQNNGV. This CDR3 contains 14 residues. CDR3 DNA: TGTGCCAGCAGCTCCCCGCGCGGTAGGTACGAGCAGTACTTC. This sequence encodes CASSSPRGRYEQYF.

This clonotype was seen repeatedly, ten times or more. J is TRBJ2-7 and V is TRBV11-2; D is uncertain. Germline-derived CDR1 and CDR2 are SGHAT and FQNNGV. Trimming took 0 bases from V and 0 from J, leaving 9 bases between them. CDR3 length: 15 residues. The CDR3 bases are TGTGCCAGCAGCTTAGAGGCCGCCGACTCCTACGAGCAGTACTTC. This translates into CASSLEAADSYEQYF.

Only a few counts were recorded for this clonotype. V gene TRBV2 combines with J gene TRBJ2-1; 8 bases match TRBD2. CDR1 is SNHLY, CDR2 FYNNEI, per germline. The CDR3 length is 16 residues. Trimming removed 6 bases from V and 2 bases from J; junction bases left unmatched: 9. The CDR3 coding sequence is TGTGCCAGCAGACCCATGATAGCGGGAACCTACAATGAGCAGTTCTTC. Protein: CASRPMIAGTYNEQFF.

CDR3 amino acids: CAISEQGTSGIYEQYF. For the CDR3, the DNA is TGTGCCATCAGTGAGCAAGGGACTAGCGGGATCTATGAGCAGTACTTC. The chain links TRBV10-3 to TRBJ2-5, with 13 bases that match TRBD2. The germline CDR1 and CDR2 sequences are ENHRY and SYGVKD. V lost 2 bases, J lost 11 bases, and 11 bases stayed unmatched. The CDR3 runs to 16 residues.

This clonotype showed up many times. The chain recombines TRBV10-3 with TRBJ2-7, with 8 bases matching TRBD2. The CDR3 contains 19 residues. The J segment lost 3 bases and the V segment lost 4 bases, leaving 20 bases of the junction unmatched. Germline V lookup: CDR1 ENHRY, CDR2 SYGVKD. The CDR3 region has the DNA TGTGCCATCAGTGGCTCCCAACTTTTAGCGGGACTCCCCCGCTACGAGCAGTACTTC. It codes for CAISGSQLLAGLPRYEQYF.

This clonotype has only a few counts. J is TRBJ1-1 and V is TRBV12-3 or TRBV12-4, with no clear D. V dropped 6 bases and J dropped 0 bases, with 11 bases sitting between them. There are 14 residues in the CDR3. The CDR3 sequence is CASRKGRMNTEAFF. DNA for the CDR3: TGTGCCAGCAGGAAAGGACGGATGAACACTGAAGCTTTCTTT.

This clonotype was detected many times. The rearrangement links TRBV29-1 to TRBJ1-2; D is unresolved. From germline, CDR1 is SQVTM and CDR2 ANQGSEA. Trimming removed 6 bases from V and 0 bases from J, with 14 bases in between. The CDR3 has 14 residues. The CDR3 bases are TGCAGCGTCGCCCTATCCTTAGCTAACTATGGCTACACCTTC. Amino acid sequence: CSVALSLANYGYTF.